Following are 10 T cell receptor beta chains from one sample sequenced in a study of shared T cell receptors in the human thymus. Assay used: immunoSEQ multiplex PCR; TCRdb lists only in-frame clones, some missing. The sample contains roughly 700,000 clones, around 89% of which appear only once. These data are also associated with another study on human thymus T cells.

The specimen was thymocytes. These receptor sequences come from a boy under two years old with a congenital heart defect.

The chain is built from TRBV6-4 and TRBJ2-7; 8 positions agree with TRBD2. This CDR3 contains 15 residues. Germline V gene sequence: CDR1 MRHNA, CDR2 SNTAGT. With 6 bases clipped from V and 6 bases from J, the junction kept 13 bases outside the gene matches. The CDR3 DNA reads as TGTGCCAGCAGGACCGGGACTAGTATCCCTCCCGAGCAGTACTTC. Translating it yields CASRTGTSIPPEQYF.

The chain carries TRBV2 and TRBJ2-1; 7 positions agree with TRBD2. After removal of 6 bases from V and 6 bases from J, the junction contained 8 bases not matched to a gene. The CDR3 length is 14 residues. CDR1 is SNHLY and CDR2 is FYNNEI in the germline V gene. CDR3 DNA sequence: TGTGCCAGCAGCAGTCTAGGGACTACCAATGAGCAGTTCTTC. Protein: CASSSLGTTNEQFF.

The V call is TRBV27, the J call TRBJ2-5, with TRBD1 matching 11 bases. The junction had 5 bases not matched to a gene; V was cut back by 4 bases and J by 1 base. Germline CDR1 reads MNHEY; CDR2 reads SMNVEV (reference sequence). The CDR3 spans 16 residues. CDR3 protein: CASSSGTGGSQETQYF. CDR3 DNA: TGTGCCAGCAGTTCCGGGACAGGGGGGTCCCAAGAGACCCAGTACTTC.

This clone turned up a few times. The chain uses TRBV6-1 and TRBJ2-4; TRBD2 aligns across 7 bases. Trimming at V came to 6 bases and at J to 6 bases, leaving 8 bases not matched to a gene. The CDR3 totals 14 residues. Germline V gene lookup returns CDR1 MNHNS and CDR2 SASEGT. In DNA form, the CDR3 reads TGTGCCAGCAGGGGGAGGGCCTTGGGAAACATTCAGTACTTC. This gives the protein CASRGRALGNIQYF.

The chain has TRBV10-1 and TRBJ2-2, with 9 bases that match TRBD1. V dropped 6 bases and J dropped 1; count of bases not matched to a gene: 6. The CDR3 loop spans 16 amino acids. The germline V gene encodes CDR1 WNHNN and CDR2 SYGVQD (reference sequence). The CDR3 DNA reads TGCGCCAGCAGAAACAGGGGGCAATTGAACACCGGGGAGCTGTTTTTT. Its translation: CASRNRGQLNTGELFF.

This clone was found a few times. This sequence joins TRBV4-3 and TRBJ1-1, with TRBD1 identical over 10 bases. Germline V lookup: CDR1 LGHNA, CDR2 YSLEER. The V and J ends lost 2 bases and 5 bases, in that order; junction bases with no gene match: 5. The CDR3 has 15 amino acids. The CDR3 DNA follows: TGCGCCAGCAGCCAACGACAGGGGGCGCGGACTGAAGCTTTCTTT. This translates into CASSQRQGARTEAFF.

The V and J genes are TRBV14 and TRBJ1-3, with 8 nucleotides matching TRBD1. V lost 4 bases to trimming and J lost 4 bases; unmatched junction nucleotides: 9. This CDR3 region has 16 residues. Looked up from germline, CDR1 is SGHDN and CDR2 is FVKESK. The CDR3: CASSPDRDRGGNTIYF. CDR3 nucleotides: TGTGCCAGCAGCCCGGACAGGGACCGCGGGGGAAACACCATATATTTT.

The V gene is TRBV2, the J gene TRBJ2-5, with TRBD2 matching 8 bases. Unmatched junction bases numbered 6, after V lost 5 bases and J lost 1 base. The CDR3 runs 15 residues. In germline, CDR1 is SNHLY, CDR2 FYNNEI. The CDR3 sequence is CASSPGRDIQETQYF. In DNA form, the CDR3 reads TGTGCCAGCAGTCCCGGGAGGGACATCCAAGAGACCCAGTACTTC.

DNA for the CDR3: TGTGCCAGCAGTGAATTCCGGGGGGATGTGACAGATACGCAGTATTTT. Its translation: CASSEFRGDVTDTQYF. This chain links TRBV6-1 with TRBJ2-3; 7 bases are a match to TRBD2. V dropped 2 bases and J dropped 3; count of bases not matched to a gene: 8. Germline CDR1 and CDR2: MNHNS and SASEGT. The CDR3 extends over 16 amino acids.

The chain combines TRBV7-2 with TRBJ1-1; 7 bases map to TRBD1. CDR3 length equals 13 residues. CDR1 and CDR2 from the germline V gene are SGHTA and FQGNSA. Trimming took 5 bases from V and 7 from J; bases not matched to a gene: 7. The DNA of the CDR3 is TGTGCCAGCAGCCCGAAATGGACAGGTGAAGCTTTCTTT. Translating it yields CASSPKWTGEAFF. Drawing the rest from reference TRBV7-2 and TRBJ1-1, the complete variable domain is GAGVSQSPSNKVTEKGKDVELRCDPISGHTALYWYRQSLGQGLEFLIYFQGNSAPDKSGLPSDRFSAERTGGSVSTLTIQRTQQEDSAVYLCASSPKWTGEAFFGQGTRLTVV.